The 27 T cell receptor beta chains below come from one sample, sequenced in a study of T-cell reconstitution after alpha-beta-depleted transplantation in children. Using unique molecular identifiers, the investigators prepared the TCRbeta library. TCRdb ran MiXCR on the PCR reads and lists one entry per CDR3 protein. Seen here are 300,000 to 400,000 distinct CDR3 sequences, roughly 14% observed once, and the top ten hold around 4.1%. The sequenced sample was PBMCs, obtained from the stem cell graft. These receptors were obtained from a human donor who donated a stem cell graft to a child with Fanconi anemia.

This chain connects TRBV5-6 to TRBJ2-5; D unclear. This CDR3 comprises 13 residues. Germline V gives CDR1 SGHDT, CDR2 YYEEEE. Trimming took off 4 bases at V and 5 bases at J, with 12 bases between the two ends. CDR3 coding DNA: TGTGCCAGCAGCCCTTTGAGCGATGAGACCCAGTACTTC. Its protein product is CASSPLSDETQYF.

This clonotype was found many times. This chain links TRBV6-1 with TRBJ2-7; D is possibly TRBD1 or TRBD2 (5 bases each). This CDR3 has 14 residues. Trimming took off 6 bases at V and 2 bases at J, with 14 bases between the two ends. Germline assignment: CDR1 MNHNS and CDR2 SASEGT. The CDR3 sequence: CASSTGLGTYEQYV. In DNA form, the CDR3 reads TGTGCCAGCAGCACGGGGCTGGGGACCTACGAGCAGTACGTC.

The rearrangement joins TRBV9 to TRBJ1-1; 7 bases align to TRBD1. Trimming cost V 4 bases and J 10 bases; bases outside gene matches: 13. This CDR3 spans 14 amino acids. Germline lookup yields CDR1 SGDLS and CDR2 YYNGEE. The CDR3 DNA sequence: TGTGCCAGCAGCATGGGGACAGCCTTTGGGGGAGCTTTCTTT. Translation gives CASSMGTAFGGAFF.

Only a few counts were recorded for this clonotype. This chain connects TRBV12-3 or TRBV12-4 to TRBJ2-3, with a possible D match to TRBD2 (6 bases). V was clipped by 5 bases and J by 6 bases, with 12 bases between them. The CDR3 length is 13 residues. The CDR3 nucleotides read TGTGCCAGCAGTGAACGGGACTTCGATACGCAGTATTTT. Translating gives CASSERDFDTQYF.

Note on this clonotype: A much larger clone lies a single base off, so this may be a read error. The J gene is TRBJ2-5, the V gene TRBV12-3 or TRBV12-4, with TRBD2 identical over 11 bases. There are 18 residues in the CDR3. The CDR3 loop reads CTSSFKLAGESYQETQYF. CDR3 DNA sequence: TGTACCAGCAGTTTCAAACTAGCGGGGGAGTCCTATCAAGAGACCCAGTACTTC.

J is TRBJ2-5 and V is TRBV6-5; 10 bases map to TRBD1. The V gene's germline CDR1 is MNHEY and CDR2 SVGAGI. CDR3 size: 14 residues. The junction had 7 bases not matched to a gene; V was cut back by 4 bases and J by 8 bases. The CDR3 loop reads CASSSTGGDGTQYF. The CDR3 DNA is TGTGCCAGCAGTTCGACAGGGGGCGACGGTACCCAGTACTTC.

The rearrangement links TRBV5-1 to TRBJ1-2, with a tentative D call TRBD1 (5 bases). The V end lost 0 bases, the J end lost 5 bases, and 14 bases lay between the germline ends. Germline CDR1 is SGHRS and CDR2 is YFSETQ. The CDR3 sequence is 15 residues long. The CDR3 coding sequence is TGCGCCAGCAGCTTGGAAGGGCCCCAGGGTTATGGCTACACCTTC. This gives the protein CASSLEGPQGYGYTF. The full variable domain, completed using reference TRBV5-1 and TRBJ1-2, is KAGVTQTPRYLIKTRGQQVTLSCSPISGHRSVSWYQQTPGQGLQFLFEYFSETQRNKGNFPGRFSGRQFSNSRSEMNVSTLELGDSALYLCASSLEGPQGYGYTFGSGTRLTVV.

This clonotype occurred many times. The chain is built from TRBV20-1 and TRBJ1-4; TRBD1 matches 7 bases. Trimming at V came to 3 bases and at J to 8 bases, leaving 6 bases not matched to a gene. The CDR3 contains 13 residues. Germline V gives CDR1 DFQATT, CDR2 SNEGSKA (reference sequence). CDR3 sequence reads: CSARGRGREKLFF. Here the CDR3 DNA reads TGCAGTGCTAGGGGGAGGGGGCGCGAAAAACTGTTTTTT.

The chain is built from TRBV4-3 and TRBJ1-1; D is unclear. V was pared by 0 bases and J by 5 bases, with 13 bases between. Germline V CDR1 and CDR2: LGHNA, YSLEER. The CDR3 runs to 15 residues. Here the CDR3 DNA reads TGCGCCAGCAGCCAAGAGGTGAGGGTCAGGACTGAAGCTTTCTTT. Amino acid sequence: CASSQEVRVRTEAFF.

This clonotype was picked up many times. This rearrangement joins TRBV6-2 or TRBV6-3 to TRBJ2-5; 9 bases match TRBD1. CDR1 is MNHEY, CDR2 SVGEGT, per germline. V trimming: 5 bases; J trimming: 4 bases; junction bases outside the gene matches: 11. There are 16 residues in the CDR3. DNA for the CDR3: TGTGCCAGCAGTCCCCCGCGGACAGGGGCGGGAGAGACCCAGTACTTC. This translates into CASSPPRTGAGETQYF.

This clonotype was detected ten times or more. The chain uses TRBV10-3 and TRBJ2-5; D possibly matches TRBD1 or TRBD2 (5 bases each). This CDR3 has 13 residues. V was cut by 6 bases and J by 4 bases, with 12 bases left in between. CDR1 and CDR2 from the germline V gene are ENHRY and SYGVKD. In nucleotides, the CDR3 is TGTGCCATCAGAACCGGGACCGGAGAGACCCAGTACTTC. It translates to CAIRTGTGETQYF.

This clonotype has ten or more counts. The V gene is TRBV28, the J gene TRBJ1-4, with D uncertain. V was clipped by 2 bases and J by 3 bases, with 1 base between them. The CDR3 runs to 12 residues. Germline values: CDR1 MDHEN, CDR2 SYDVKM. The CDR3 DNA is TGTGCCAGCAGTTTACCTAATGAAAAACTGTTTTTT. It translates to CASSLPNEKLFF.

CDR3 bases: TGCGCCAGCAGCCCCAGGGGCCTAGAGTACGAGCAGTACTTC. Its protein product is CASSPRGLEYEQYF. This chain connects TRBV5-1 to TRBJ2-7; D might be TRBD1 (6 bases). The germline CDR1 and CDR2 sequences are SGHRS and YFSETQ. There are 14 residues in the CDR3. The V end lost 4 bases, the J end lost 4 bases, and 15 bases lay between the germline ends.

The rearrangement uses TRBV4-2 and TRBJ2-7; D remains ambiguous. The CDR3 has 14 residues. Germline CDR1 is LGHNA and CDR2 is YNFKEQ. Trimming pared 1 base from V and 0 bases from J, leaving 7 bases between. The CDR3 protein is CASSQGIGSYEQYV. For the CDR3, the DNA is TGTGCCAGCAGCCAAGGAATCGGCTCCTACGAGCAGTACGTC.

This clonotype was observed a handful of times. The V and J genes are TRBV20-1 and TRBJ2-1; perhaps TRBD1 as D (6 bases). Trimming took off 0 bases at V and 4 bases at J, with 28 bases between the two ends. Germline values: CDR1 DFQATT, CDR2 SNEGSKA (reference sequence). The CDR3 spans 20 residues. As DNA, the CDR3 is TGCAGTGCTAGAGATAAGGAGGCAGGGGCCAGACGGAACCCTTACAATGAGCAGTTCTTC. This encodes CSARDKEAGARRNPYNEQFF.

Only a few counts were recorded for this clonotype. The chain employs TRBV5-1 and TRBJ2-3; tentative D call: TRBD1 (5 bases). The germline V gene encodes CDR1 SGHRS and CDR2 YFSETQ. Between the trimmed V and J ends, which lost 3 bases and 4 bases, there was a span of 12 bases. This CDR3 comprises 14 residues. In DNA form, the CDR3 reads TGCGCCAGCAGCTCTACAGGAAGGGCAGATACGCAGTATTTT. Its translation: CASSSTGRADTQYF.

This clonotype appeared many times. The V call is TRBV12-3 or TRBV12-4, the J call TRBJ1-2; no clear D. The CDR3 extends over 14 amino acids. The V and J ends lost 3 bases and 7 bases respectively, with 15 bases between them. This CDR3 reads CASSFKADVGGYTF. In DNA form, the CDR3 reads TGTGCCAGCAGTTTTAAGGCAGATGTTGGTGGCTACACCTTC.

This clonotype was detected ten times or more. This chain connects TRBV20-1 to TRBJ2-5; D is uncertain. The V gene's germline CDR1 is DFQATT and CDR2 SNEGSKA (reference sequence). This CDR3 region has 13 residues. The V and J ends lost 0 bases and 2 bases respectively, with 7 bases between them. The CDR3 reads CSARDNTQETQYF. CDR3 nucleotide sequence: TGCAGTGCTAGAGATAACACGCAAGAGACCCAGTACTTC.

This clonotype was counted at least ten times. The chain joins TRBV5-1 to TRBJ2-1; the match to TRBD1 covers 7 bases. The V segment lost 0 bases and the J segment 5 bases; nucleotides outside the gene matches: 5. The CDR3 spans 15 residues. CDR1 and CDR2 (germline): SGHRS, YFSETQ. CDR3 nucleotide sequence: TGCGCCAGCAGCTTGGACAGGGGCGATCACAATGAGCAGTTCTTC. Its protein is CASSLDRGDHNEQFF.

This clonotype was detected many times. The rearrangement joins TRBV27 to TRBJ1-1, with a weak D call TRBD1 (6 bases). CDR3 length: 16 residues. Deletions cut 7 bases from V and 6 bases from J, with 24 bases between. Germline CDR1 MNHEY, CDR2 SMNVEV (reference sequence). DNA of the CDR3: TGTGCCAGCAAACTATTACGCGGACAGTTGCCCTCTGAAGCTTTCTTT. Translated, it gives CASKLLRGQLPSEAFF.

This clonotype was detected a few times. The CDR3 DNA reads TGTGCCAGCTCACCTCCTAGCTCCGCCGGGGAGCTGTTTTTT. Protein sequence: CASSPPSSAGELFF. This sequence joins TRBV18 and TRBJ2-2; tentative D call: TRBD2 (5 bases). The ends were cut back, 3 bases at V and 6 bases at J, with 11 bases in the middle. The CDR3 is made up of 14 amino acids. The germline V gene has CDR1 KGHSH and CDR2 LQKENI.

This clonotype was counted ten times or more. The chain has TRBV15 and TRBJ2-7; D unresolved. Germline V lookup: CDR1 LNHNV, CDR2 YYDKDF (reference sequence). The CDR3 extends over 13 amino acids. V gave up 0 bases and J gave up 3 bases, with 6 bases separating them. In DNA form, the CDR3 reads TGTGCCACCAGCAGAGATCGACACTACGAGCAGTACGTC. Translating gives CATSRDRHYEQYV.

The V and J genes are TRBV12-3 or TRBV12-4 and TRBJ2-7; unclear D gene. Trimming took off 3 bases at V and 2 bases at J, with 8 bases between the two ends. The CDR3 extends over 13 amino acids. The CDR3 DNA sequence: TGTGCCAGCAGTTTTGGCAGTACCTACGAGCAGTACGTC. Amino acids: CASSFGSTYEQYV.

CDR3 sequence: CATAADHSPTGELFF. DNA for the CDR3: TGTGCCACCGCAGCGGACCACAGCCCCACCGGGGAGCTGTTTTTT. The rearrangement links TRBV6-2 or TRBV6-3 to TRBJ2-2; tentative D call: TRBD2 (5 bases). Germline V gene data show CDR1 as MNHEY and CDR2 as SVGEGT. The CDR3 has 15 residues. Trimming removed 10 bases at V and 4 bases at J, with 19 bases between.

V is TRBV18 and J is TRBJ1-1; D not resolved. Trimming removed 1 base from V and 12 bases from J, with 12 bases in between. Per germline, CDR1 KGHSH and CDR2 LQKENI. This CDR3 is built from 12 residues. CDR3 loop: CASSPQSRETFF. The CDR3 DNA sequence: TGTGCCAGCTCACCACAAAGCCGTGAGACTTTCTTT.

The chain has TRBV6-1 and TRBJ2-2; D possibly matches TRBD1 or TRBD2 (6 bases each). CDR1 is MNHNS and CDR2 is SASEGT in the germline V gene. The CDR3 sequence is 16 residues long. V dropped 5 bases and J dropped 1 base, with 14 bases sitting between them. CDR3 sequence reads: CASSSQGGMNTGELFF. In DNA, the CDR3 is TGTGCCAGCAGTAGCCAAGGGGGGATGAACACCGGGGAGCTGTTTTTT.

In DNA, the CDR3 is TGTGCCAGCAGCTCCCAGGCCACAGATACGCAGTATTTT. This encodes CASSSQATDTQYF. The rearrangement uses TRBV7-6 and TRBJ2-3; D not certain. The V gene's germline CDR1 is SGHVS and CDR2 FNYEAQ. Trimming took off 4 bases at V and 2 bases at J, with 7 bases between the two ends. The CDR3 sequence is 13 residues long.